The rows below give T cell receptor beta chains drawn from one sample of a study of T-cell reconstitution after alpha-beta-depleted transplantation in children. MiXCR, applied by TCRdb to the PCR reads, yields one record per CDR3 protein. The sample lists over 150,000 distinct CDR3 sequences, 13% to 15% seen once, with about 13% in the top ten. Sequences were derived from PBMCs from the stem cell graft donor, sampled from the stem cell graft. The receptors were sampled from a human donor who donated a stem cell graft to a child with acute lymphoblastic leukemia. Each CDR3 is given with its conserved first and last residue. The order of the fields is clone size, J gene, D gene, V gene, CDR3 protein, CDR3 DNA. The D gene is left open where the match is weak. The size entry is marked missing in some rows and otherwise reads once, few, many or a size class.

>NA|TRBJ2-7|TRBD2|TRBV5-5
CASSVRLAGSYEQYF
TGTGCCAGCAGCGTCCGACTAGCGGGCTCCTACGAGCAGTACTTC
>few|TRBJ1-5|NA|TRBV18
CASSRGVSNQPQHF
TGTGCCAGCTCAAGGGGAGTCAGCAATCAGCCCCAGCATTTT
>many|TRBJ2-4|TRBD1|TRBV12-3/TRBV12-4
CASSLTGGSVKNIQYF
TGTGCCAGCAGTTTAACAGGGGGATCGGTCAAAAACATTCAGTACTTC
>many|TRBJ2-3|TRBD2|TRBV29-1
CSSSSGIRVDTQYF
TGCAGCTCCTCTAGCGGTATTAGGGTAGATACGCAGTATTTT
>many|TRBJ1-1|NA|TRBV5-1
CASSLERDLNTEAFF
TGCGCCAGCAGCTTGGAGCGAGATTTGAACACTGAAGCTTTCTTT
>many|TRBJ2-1|TRBD2|TRBV20-1
CSARTSDYNEQFF
TGCAGTGCCCGGACTAGCGACTACAATGAGCAGTTCTTC
>many|TRBJ2-2|TRBD1|TRBV24-1
CATSDLQGDRATLTAGTGELFF
TGTGCCACCAGTGATTTGCAGGGGGACAGGGCAACTCTCACGGCGGGCACCGGGGAGCTGTTTTTT
>many|TRBJ1-2|NA|TRBV29-1
CSVDKASYGYTF
TGCAGCGTTGACAAGGCGTCCTATGGCTACACCTTC
>NA|TRBJ2-5|TRBD1|TRBV6-5
CASRVKGAETQYF
TGTGCCAGCAGGGTAAAGGGGGCAGAGACCCAGTACTTC
>many|TRBJ2-1|NA|TRBV7-9
CASSSNRGQVLRDEQFF
TGTGCCAGCAGCTCTAACCGCGGGCAGGTCTTAAGAGATGAGCAGTTCTTC
>few|TRBJ1-2|TRBD1|TRBV10-3
CAINPTGNYGYTF
TGTGCCATCAACCCGACAGGGAACTATGGCTACACCTTC
>many|TRBJ2-7|TRBD1|TRBV5-1
CASSLGPGQGAHEQYF
TGCGCCAGCAGCTTGGGGCCGGGACAGGGGGCCCACGAGCAGTACTTC
>NA|TRBJ2-7|TRBD2|TRBV6-2/TRBV6-3
CASSYRAGGREPYF
TGTGCCAGCAGTTACAGAGCGGGAGGGCGCGAGCCGTACTTC